A single sample is the source of the 26 T cell receptor beta chains below, sequenced in a study of Graves' ophthalmopathy and Graves' hyperthyroidism. Amplification of the TCR beta CDR3 regions used RNA transcripts (as template). An opening RT-PCR round employed HTBI primers and preceded a second-round multiplex PCR. TCRdb re-called the multiplex PCR reads through MiXCR, storing one row per CDR3 protein. The sample lists around 1,200,000 distinct CDR3 sequences, 35% to 40% occurring once. The sample consisted of peripheral blood or thyroid tissue (not recorded which). The source of these receptors is an adult man with Graves' hyperthyroidism.

This clonotype has only one observation. A much larger clonotype is one base distant, so this may be a read error. The CDR3 sequence: CSASYRVYEQYF. The CDR3 nucleotides are TGCAGTGCTAGTTACAGGGTGTACGAGCAGTACTTC. The V gene is TRBV20-1, the J gene TRBJ2-7, with D perhaps TRBD1 (6 bases). V gave up 3 bases and J gave up 4 bases, with 10 bases separating them. Germline loops: CDR1 DFQATT, CDR2 SNEGSKA (reference sequence). The CDR3 sequence is 12 residues long.

CDR3 coding DNA: TGTGCCATCAGTGAGGGTGGGGAAGGCGCCGGGGAGCTGTTTTTT. It translates to CAISEGGEGAGELFF. This chain uses TRBV10-3 with TRBJ2-2; D is unclear. CDR1 ENHRY and CDR2 SYGVKD come from the germline V gene. The CDR3 length is 15 residues. Trimming took off 2 bases at V and 6 bases at J, with 13 bases between the two ends.

This clonotype was seen only a few times. This chain links TRBV29-1 with TRBJ1-1; possibly TRBD1 for D (6 bases). V was clipped by 1 base and J by 8 bases, with 17 bases between them. This CDR3 is built from 14 residues. Germline values: CDR1 SQVTM, CDR2 ANQGSEA. The CDR3 loop reads CSVEGQAQAGEAFF. The CDR3 DNA reads TGCAGCGTTGAAGGACAGGCCCAAGCCGGAGAAGCTTTCTTT.

This chain uses TRBV20-1 with TRBJ2-7; tentative D call: TRBD2 (6 bases). The length of the CDR3 is 14 residues. The V gene's germline CDR1 is DFQATT and CDR2 SNEGSKA (reference sequence). V was pared by 1 base and J by 0 bases, with 10 bases between. CDR3 loop: CSARVTGSSYEQYF. DNA for the CDR3: TGCAGTGCTAGAGTAACCGGGAGCTCCTACGAGCAGTACTTC.

The V and J genes are TRBV4-2 and TRBJ1-5; tentative D call: TRBD1 (5 bases). In germline, CDR1 is LGHNA, CDR2 YNFKEQ. Trimming took 3 bases from V and 7 from J, leaving 13 bases between them. The CDR3 totals 14 residues. The chain's CDR3 is CASSHGGGRQPQHF. The CDR3 coding sequence is TGTGCCAGCAGCCATGGGGGAGGACGACAGCCCCAGCATTTT.

This chain joins TRBV25-1 and TRBJ1-5; no clear D. Trimming removed 6 bases at V and 1 base at J, with 13 bases between. Germline V gene sequence: CDR1 MGHDK, CDR2 SYGVNS. This CDR3 is 15 amino acids long. The CDR3 here is CASSKGRTSNQPQHF. Written as DNA, the CDR3 is TGTGCCAGCAGCAAAGGACGGACCAGCAATCAGCCCCAGCATTTT.

Only one count was recorded for this clonotype. V usage is TRBV25-1 and J usage is TRBJ1-2, with D possibly TRBD1 on 6 matching bases. CDR1 is MGHDK and CDR2 is SYGVNS in the germline V gene. V lost 5 bases to trimming and J lost 2 bases, with 24 bases between them. This CDR3 contains 18 residues. The CDR3 DNA is TGTGCCAGCAGTCCCTTAGCGGACAGACTACAGCAAAACTATGGCTACACCTTC. Translated, it gives CASSPLADRLQQNYGYTF.

The genes are TRBV7-2 and TRBJ1-1; D is uncertain. V dropped 5 bases and J dropped 0 bases, with 10 bases sitting between them. The CDR3 is 14 amino acids. The germline CDR1 and CDR2 sequences are SGHTA and FQGNSA. The DNA of the CDR3 is TGTGCCAGCAGCGTAAACGGGATGAACACTGAAGCTTTCTTT. Translated, it gives CASSVNGMNTEAFF.

This clonotype appeared many times. V gene TRBV29-1 combines with J gene TRBJ2-2, with 8 positions matching TRBD1. V lost 6 bases to trimming and J lost 6 bases; unmatched junction nucleotides: 12. CDR3 size: 15 residues. Looked up from germline, CDR1 is SQVTM and CDR2 is ANQGSEA. CDR3 sequence reads: CSVPKDRDDSGELFF. The CDR3 region has the DNA TGCAGCGTCCCTAAGGACAGGGATGACTCCGGGGAGCTGTTTTTT.

Only a few counts were recorded for this clonotype. This chain joins TRBV20-1 and TRBJ1-2; possibly TRBD1 for D (5 bases). V dropped 6 bases and J dropped 3 bases, with 17 bases sitting between them. The CDR3 runs 14 residues. Per germline, CDR1 DFQATT and CDR2 SNEGSKA (reference sequence). CDR3: CSAPTRGIDYGYTF. The DNA of the CDR3 is TGCAGTGCACCGACTAGGGGTATCGACTATGGCTACACCTTC.

The chain recombines TRBV10-3 with TRBJ1-5; TRBD1 agrees at 12 bases. In germline, CDR1 is ENHRY, CDR2 SYGVKD. The CDR3 covers 16 residues. V lost 4 bases to trimming and J lost 6 bases; unmatched junction nucleotides: 7. The CDR3 sequence is CAISVIGTGGSQPQHF. CDR3 nucleotides: TGTGCCATCAGTGTAATAGGGACAGGGGGCAGTCAGCCCCAGCATTTT.

The V gene is TRBV7-2, the J gene TRBJ1-1; D uncertain. Trimming left V 8 bases short and J 6 bases short, with 22 bases between. This CDR3 has 15 amino acids. Germline V lookup: CDR1 SGHTA, CDR2 FQGNSA. In DNA form, the CDR3 reads TGTGCCAGCCGAGTCAGGAGAGGCATGGGCCCTGAAGCTTTCTTT. As protein: CASRVRRGMGPEAFF.

This clonotype was observed many times. The gene calls are TRBV29-1 and TRBJ2-7; the D is unclear. The germline gives CDR1 SQVTM, CDR2 ANQGSEA. This CDR3 contains 13 residues. V was cut by 2 bases and J by 2 bases, with 10 bases left in between. This CDR3 reads CSVETTVTYEQYF. For the CDR3, the DNA is TGCAGCGTTGAAACGACGGTTACCTACGAGCAGTACTTC.

There are many counts of this clonotype. The chain has TRBV15 and TRBJ2-6, with D perhaps TRBD2 (6 bases). Germline V lookup: CDR1 LNHNV, CDR2 YYDKDF (reference sequence). Trimming took off 1 base at V and 1 base at J, with 8 bases between the two ends. The CDR3 is 16 residues long. Here the CDR3 reads CATSRAGGSGANVLTF. The CDR3 nucleotides read TGTGCCACCAGCAGAGCCGGGGGTTCTGGGGCCAACGTCCTGACTTTC.

This clonotype was seen ten or more times. This chain joins TRBV15 and TRBJ2-7; D might be TRBD2 (6 bases). V was pared by 9 bases and J by 2 bases, with 17 bases between. This CDR3 spans 14 amino acids. The germline V gene has CDR1 LNHNV and CDR2 YYDKDF (reference sequence). CDR3 sequence: CATSQAGLAYEQYF. The CDR3 coding sequence is TGTGCCACTAGTCAAGCGGGCCTCGCCTACGAGCAGTACTTC.

This clonotype was seen more than once but under ten times. The chain has TRBV6-5 and TRBJ2-3; D uncertain. The CDR3 is 13 residues long. Germline CDR1 is MNHEY and CDR2 is SVGAGI. V lost 0 bases, J lost 4 bases, and 5 bases lay in between. The CDR3 DNA sequence: TGTGCCAGCAGTTACTCGCGGTCAGATACGCAGTATTTT. Translated, it gives CASSYSRSDTQYF.

The sample holds a few counts of this clonotype. This rearrangement joins TRBV6-5 to TRBJ1-5; D may be TRBD1 (6 bases). V shed 6 bases and J shed 1 base, with 13 bases lying between them. The CDR3 is made up of 15 amino acids. Per the germline V gene, CDR1 is MNHEY and CDR2 is SVGAGI. CDR3 DNA sequence: TGTGCCAGCAGGAAGCGTCAGGGGAGCAATCAGCCCCAGCATTTT. Translation gives CASRKRQGSNQPQHF.

The sample holds many counts of this clonotype. The CDR3 protein is CASSLDRGNEKLFF. CDR3 sequence (DNA): TGTGCCAGCAGCTTAGACAGGGGAAATGAAAAACTGTTTTTT. The chain has TRBV2 and TRBJ1-4; TRBD1 matches at 8 bases. Germline CDR1 SNHLY, CDR2 FYNNEI. The CDR3 consists of 14 residues. The V segment lost 6 bases and the J segment 5 bases; nucleotides outside the gene matches: 5.

The genes are TRBV15 and TRBJ2-7; 11 nucleotides align to TRBD1. The CDR3 length is 16 residues. The J segment lost 5 bases and the V segment lost 5 bases, leaving 11 bases of the junction unmatched. Looked up from germline, CDR1 is LNHNV and CDR2 is YYDKDF (reference sequence). For the CDR3, the DNA is TGTGCCACCAGCCACGGTGGGACAGGGGGTGAACACGAGCAGTACTTC. This encodes CATSHGGTGGEHEQYF. Looking up the rest from reference TRBV15 and TRBJ2-7 gives the full variable domain: DAMVIQNPRYQVTQFGKPVTLSCSQTLNHNVMYWYQQKSSQAPKLLFHYYDKDFNNEADTPDNFQSRRPNTSFCFLDIRSPGLGDTAMYLCATSHGGTGGEHEQYFGPGTRLTVT.

This clonotype was seen at least ten times. The CDR3 coding sequence is TGTGCCAGCAGCTTGAGGGGAAACTCTGGGGCCAACGTCCTGACTTTC. This codes for CASSLRGNSGANVLTF. This rearrangement joins TRBV7-2 to TRBJ2-6; D is tentatively TRBD1 or TRBD2 (5 bases each). V was cut by 3 bases and J by 0 bases, with 9 bases left in between. This CDR3 has 16 amino acids. Germline CDR1 SGHTA, CDR2 FQGNSA.

This rearrangement joins TRBV30 to TRBJ1-4; D is unresolved. The CDR3 spans 12 residues. The ends were cut back, 3 bases at V and 11 bases at J, with 13 bases in the middle. The germline V gene has CDR1 GTSNPN and CDR2 SVGIG (reference sequence). The CDR3 reads CAWSPFTEKLFF. In DNA form, the CDR3 reads TGTGCCTGGAGCCCCTTTACCGAGAAACTGTTTTTT. Filled out from reference TRBV30 and TRBJ1-4, the complete variable domain reads SQTIHQWPATLVQPVGSPLSLECTVEGTSNPNLYWYRQAAGRGLQLLFYSVGIGQISSEVPQNLSASRPQDRQFILSSKKLLLSDSGFYLCAWSPFTEKLFFGSGTQLSVL.

The table lists this clonotype with many counts. The chain is built from TRBV10-3 and TRBJ1-6; 10 nucleotides agree with TRBD1. This CDR3 contains 16 residues. Looked up from germline, CDR1 is ENHRY and CDR2 is SYGVKD. Trimming at V came to 4 bases and at J to 7 bases, leaving 7 bases not matched to a gene. The CDR3: CAISGTRTGGNSPLHF. CDR3 in DNA: TGTGCCATCAGTGGGACCCGGACAGGGGGAAATTCACCCCTCCACTTT.

This clonotype was found once. The junction departs from the called germline gene at one end, perhaps through a read error. The genes are TRBV10-2 and TRBJ2-5, with 9 bases that match TRBD2. The CDR3 spans 16 residues. Germline CDR1 and CDR2: WSHSY and SAAADI. The CDR3 DNA sequence: TGCGCCTGCAGTGCCAACCTAGCGGGACTACAAGAGACCCAGTACTTC. The encoded protein is CACSANLAGLQETQYF.

Regarding this clonotype: This sequence may be a read error, since a much larger clone differs from it by one base. The chain combines TRBV7-2 with TRBJ1-4, with D maybe TRBD1 (5 bases). The germline V gene encodes CDR1 SGHTA and CDR2 FQGNSA. This CDR3 is built from 17 residues. The CDR3, as DNA: TGTGCCAGCAGCTCGAAATCGGGGGGTTGGCGAAATGAAGAACTGTTTTTT. Protein: CASSSKSGGWRNEELFF.

This clonotype was counted at least ten times. The chain is built from TRBV7-9 and TRBJ1-1; 7 nucleotides match TRBD1. J lost 2 bases, V lost 4 bases, and 16 bases had no gene match. Germline CDR1 SEHNR, CDR2 FQNEAQ (reference sequence). This CDR3 region has 18 residues. CDR3 protein: CASSSRDRVLTNNTEAFF. CDR3 sequence (DNA): TGTGCCAGCAGCTCCCGCGACAGGGTCCTCACCAATAACACTGAAGCTTTCTTT.

For this clonotype: A much larger clone differs from this one at a single base, so this may be a read error. The CDR3 end shows no conserved phenylalanine or tryptophan, and so a read error is likely. The V and J genes are TRBV7-2 and TRBJ2-7; D is perhaps TRBD2 (7 bases). Trimming took off 5 bases at V and 0 bases at J, with 14 bases between the two ends. The CDR3 consists of 15 residues. The germline V gene has CDR1 SGHTA and CDR2 FQGNSA. The CDR3 bases are TGTGCCAGCAGCGGGGAAGGGGGGGACTCCTACGAGCAGTACCTC. Protein sequence: CASSGEGGDSYEQYL.